This TCR beta chain derives from a study of siplizumab effects on memory and regulatory T cells (dated by TCRdb to between 2018 and 2021). Broadly, across the study: The effect of the anti-CD2 antibody siplizumab on alloreactive T-cell subsets was examined in allogeneic mixed lymphocyte reactions constructed from human PBMCs.

Library method: the immunoSEQ multiplex PCR assay. Approximately 93,000 TCR templates per sample were assayed by the deep sequencing platform. Genomic DNA extracted from sorted T cells was used for TCRbeta CDR3 sequencing. On the authors' methods: The R programming language was used for clonal analysis of the TCRbeta CDR3 data. Unstimulated samples were compared with post-reaction CFSE-low samples to define alloreactive CD4+ and CD8+ clones. Regulatory or non-regulatory origin was assigned to alloreactive CD4+ clones by matching of sequences to sorted unstimulated Treg and non-Treg repertoires. In TCRdb, the immuneACCESS table is reduced to in-frame sequences with V and J assigned. These tables do not hold every clone; where another copy was compared, an unresolved V gene accounts for under half, and the others remain unexplained. Clone size and the V and J calls come from that table; the DNA yielded D and trimming. This sample lists some 100,000 clones; around 92% were detected once. The ten largest make up approximately 0.71% of the sample.

Sorted unstimulated T cells and proliferating T cells recovered from mixed lymphocyte reactions were subjected to TCRbeta CDR3 sequencing. Fresh whole blood from fewer than twelve HLA-typed healthy donors was used to isolate PBMCs. Unstimulated CD4+ regulatory T cells were FACS-sorted to map the origin of alloreactive clones. Concerning this clone: This clone's antigen is unknown. No much larger clone is present one base from it, and per-base qualities are unavailable.

Trimming costs V 1 base and J 1 base, and their ends lie 17 bases apart. CDR1 and CDR2, looked up from the germline V gene, are SQVTM and ANQGSEA. The CDR3, cysteine through phenylalanine, is 16 amino acids long. The sequence is cut down to CDR3 DNA, 48 bases in frame from base 1. Results and caveats for the whole study, not just this receptor: A naive or memory phenotype could not be assigned to roughly 75-95% of proliferating CD4+ or CD8+ clones. The cumulative frequency of alloreactive sequences that could be traced back to unstimulated CD4+ memory T cells was significantly reduced by siplizumab. In reactions with siplizumab, an average of approximately 69% of mappable alloreactive CD4+ clones were Treg-derived, compared with approximately 29% in control reactions. Compared with memory T cells, unstimulated naive T cells appeared more diverse, and naive cells seemed to make a substantial contribution to the alloresponse. Whether proliferating Tregs from siplizumab cultures actually had suppressive function was not functionally confirmed. Because sequences at frequencies below about 10^-5 were poorly captured, only a minor fraction of alloreactive clones could be mapped back to unstimulated subsets.

This receptor chain uses TRBV29-1 and TRBJ2-7, with TRBD2 as a weak D call on 6 bases. This TCR derives from a human donor in good health. Input material: Tregs sorted from blood. The CDR3 corresponds to CSVEVQGLTQSYEQYF. The nucleotide sequence reads as follows: TGCAGCGTTGAAGTACAAGGACTAACCCAGTCCTACGAGCAGTACTTC.